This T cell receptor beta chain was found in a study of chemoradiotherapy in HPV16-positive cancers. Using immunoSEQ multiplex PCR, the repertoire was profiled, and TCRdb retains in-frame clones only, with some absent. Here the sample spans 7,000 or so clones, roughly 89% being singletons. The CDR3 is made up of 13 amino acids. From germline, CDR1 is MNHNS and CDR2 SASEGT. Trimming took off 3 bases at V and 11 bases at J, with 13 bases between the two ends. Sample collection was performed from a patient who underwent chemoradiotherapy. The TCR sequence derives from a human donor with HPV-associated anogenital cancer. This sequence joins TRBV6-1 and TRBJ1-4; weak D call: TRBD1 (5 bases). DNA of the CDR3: TGTGCCAGCAGTGATAGTGTACGGGGGAAACTGTTTTTT. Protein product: CASSDSVRGKLFF.